This T cell receptor (beta chain) was profiled in a study of identical twins (dated by TCRdb to 2016 to 2018). For context, the study as a whole: TCR alpha and beta repertoires from monozygotic twins, unrelated adults of various ages and cord blood were deep-sequenced to test whether fetal clonotypes persist. Replicate twin experiments were performed at different times using different library preparation protocols to rule out contamination.

To note about this clonotype: This receptor's antigen is unknown. No per-base quality is available; no much larger clone lies one base away.

The library was obtained by 5' RACE. Sequenced using an Illumina HiSeq 2000. Template switching added a universal primer binding site, and the final cDNA carried a unique molecular identifier that allowed TCR cDNA molecules to be counted accurately. First-strand cDNA for TCR alpha and beta chains was synthesized from specific primers in the conserved constant-segment region. To control for contamination, each cDNA library was double barcoded with a SMART-Mk sample barcode plus Illumina barcodes. TruSeq adapter sequences and Illumina sample barcodes were added in two successive PCR steps. TCR alpha and beta cDNA libraries were sequenced on the Illumina HiSeq platform with custom primers. The original pipeline was this. Raw reads were processed with MiGEC to extract unique molecular identifiers, and MiXCR was used to determine CDR3 positions. Recombination models were inferred per individual with the repgenHMM and IGoR tools using an EM algorithm. The analysis of shared clonotypes was done with the tcR package in R, with sharing normalized by the product of cloneset sizes. Out-of-frame nonproductive sequences were analyzed to study raw recombination free of thymic and clonal selection effects. TCRdb reran the public reads through fastp at Q25 and MiXCR, keeping productive beta chains. CDR3 protein sequences are deduplicated, and each keeps its most common genes and DNA. The V and J calls follow TCRdb's processing rather than the paper's. The sample table lists hundreds of thousands of distinct CDR3 sequences, under 9% of them with a count of one. 0.75% to 1% of the sample belongs to the ten largest clones.

Findings and caveats that apply to the study as a whole: Out-of-frame TCR alpha sequences shared between twins showed an excess of low generation-probability sequences compared with coincidental sharing between unrelated individuals. Abundant cord blood beta clonotypes had fewer insertions, young adult naive repertoires showed a similar but weaker trend, and memory repertoires showed no such trend. Because the same donors could not be followed over many years, conclusions were based on cross-sectional statistical analysis. Invariant T cells such as MAIT and iNKT could partly confound zero-insertion analyses, though diverse VJ usage argued against this for most clonotypes. In monozygotic twins, out-of-frame TCR alpha sharing was systematically underestimated by recombination models, although the models agreed with sharing between unrelated individuals. In beta out-of-frame sequences, excess twin sharing was weaker, because having fewer shared sequences lowered the signal-to-noise ratio.

Measured from the cysteine to the phenylalanine, the CDR3 is 11 residues long. Only the CDR3 part of the read is kept: 33 bases, read in frame from the first base. From a lookup of the germline V gene, CDR1 and CDR2 are SNHLY and FYNNEI. V and J are truncated by 9 bases and 2 bases respectively, leaving an intervening sequence of 8 bases. All donors were healthy Caucasians. Three pairs of female monozygotic twins, all aged about 18 to 29 years, made up the twin cohort. Peripheral blood mononuclear cells were used as the source from which RNA for TCR libraries was isolated. These data are also associated with another study on yellow fever vaccine responses in identical twins. That second publication adds: The authors reported that the T cell response to vaccination in identical twins appeared partly convergent and partly personalized. Focusing on identical twins, the study followed the T cell clones that responded to the vaccine, and did so with precision.

The TCR sequence derives from a young woman in good health. The sequenced material came from PBMCs. This chain is built from TRBV2 and TRBJ2-7; the D gene cannot be resolved reliably. This receptor carries the CDR3 CASTAAYEQYF. The DNA reads TGTGCCAGTACCGCAGCCTACGAGCAGTACTTC.